The sequence of this T cell receptor (beta chain) was determined in a study of early T cells in non-severe SARS-CoV-2 infection. Study-wide context: It was bulk RNA from unsorted whole blood that was sequenced, and the chains were unpaired.

Each cDNA molecule carried a unique molecular identifier. TCRdb fed the 5' RACE reads into MiXCR, producing one record per CDR3 protein. Of 70,000 to 75,000 distinct CDR3 sequences in the sample, 12% were seen once. This clonotype was counted many times. Germline CDR1 reads LNHDA; CDR2 reads SQIVND (reference sequence). This CDR3 comprises 15 residues. The junction had 4 bases not matched to a gene; V was cut back by 6 bases and J by 0 bases. This chain links TRBV19 with TRBJ2-7; 11 positions agree with TRBD2. The sequence derives from an adult who was a healthcare worker with PCR-confirmed SARS-CoV-2 infection or an uninfected control (not recorded which). The sample consisted of whole blood. The CDR3: CASSFTSGSSYEQYF. The CDR3 nucleotides read TGTGCCAGTAGCTTCACTAGCGGGAGCTCCTACGAGCAGTACTTC.